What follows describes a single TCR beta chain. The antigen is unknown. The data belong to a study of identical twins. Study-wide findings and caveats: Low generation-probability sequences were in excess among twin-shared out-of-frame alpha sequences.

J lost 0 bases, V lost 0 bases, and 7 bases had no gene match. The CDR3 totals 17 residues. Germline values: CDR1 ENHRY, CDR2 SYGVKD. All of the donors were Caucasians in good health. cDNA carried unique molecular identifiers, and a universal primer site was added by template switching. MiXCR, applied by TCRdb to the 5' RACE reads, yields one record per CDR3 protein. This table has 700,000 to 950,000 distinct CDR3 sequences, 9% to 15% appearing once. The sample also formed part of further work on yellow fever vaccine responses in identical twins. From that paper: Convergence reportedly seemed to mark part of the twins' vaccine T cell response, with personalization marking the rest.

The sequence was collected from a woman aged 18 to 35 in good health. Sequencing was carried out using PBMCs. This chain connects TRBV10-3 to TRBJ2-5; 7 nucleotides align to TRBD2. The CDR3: CAISESPYTSDQETQYF. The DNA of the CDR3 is TGTGCCATCAGTGAGTCTCCTTATACTAGCGACCAAGAGACCCAGTACTTC.